The 9 T cell receptor beta chains below come from one sample, sequenced in a study of blood T cells in healthy people across ages. Together with a sample-barcoded 5' primer, a J-beta primer mix was included in a second PCR lasting roughly 6 to 12 cycles. TCRdb called the 5' RACE reads again in MiXCR, with one record for every CDR3 protein. The table lists 800,000 or so distinct CDR3 sequences, roughly 25% of them singletons, with approximately 4% in the top ten. The data also belong to a second study, concerning T cells of mothers and their children.

Sequencing input: blood. The origin of the receptors is a boy between 10 and 17 years old in good health.

This clonotype was observed a handful of times. The chain has TRBV29-1 and TRBJ2-4, with TRBD2 as a possible D gene (5 bases). Germline CDR1 SQVTM, CDR2 ANQGSEA. The CDR3 totals 15 residues. V lost 2 bases and J 0 bases, leaving 11 bases between the germline ends. The CDR3 reads CSVEKGVEAKNIQYF. Here the CDR3 DNA reads TGCAGCGTTGAAAAGGGAGTCGAAGCCAAAAACATTCAGTACTTC.

This clonotype has just one count. The chain has TRBV12-3 or TRBV12-4 and TRBJ2-1, with TRBD2 matching 7 bases. The CDR3 consists of 15 residues. V lost 3 bases to trimming and J lost 6 bases; unmatched junction nucleotides: 8. CDR3 coding DNA: TGTGCCAGCAGTTTCCGGAGACTAGCCCGCAATGAGCAGTTCTTC. It codes for CASSFRRLARNEQFF.

In DNA, the CDR3 is TGCAGCGTTGAAGGGTGGGGGCGTGACTACGAGCAGTACTTC. Encoded protein: CSVEGWGRDYEQYF. J is TRBJ2-7 and V is TRBV29-1, with D possibly TRBD1 on 6 matching bases. V was shortened by 1 base and J by 3 bases, with 13 bases between the two germline ends. Per germline, CDR1 SQVTM and CDR2 ANQGSEA. This CDR3 is 14 amino acids long.

There are a few counts of this clonotype. This chain joins TRBV7-9 and TRBJ1-4; D ambiguous. This CDR3 region has 14 residues. The V gene's germline CDR1 is SEHNR and CDR2 FQNEAQ (reference sequence). The V and J ends lost 3 bases and 0 bases respectively, with 5 bases between them. The CDR3 here is CASSFITTNEKLFF. The CDR3 coding sequence is TGTGCCAGCAGCTTCATAACAACTAATGAAAAACTGTTTTTT.

The V call is TRBV10-3, the J call TRBJ2-3; no firm D call. Looked up from germline, CDR1 is ENHRY and CDR2 is SYGVKD. The V end lost 2 bases, the J end lost 1 base, and 10 bases lay between the germline ends. The CDR3 runs to 15 residues. As DNA, the CDR3 is TGTGCCATCAGTGAGGCTAGTCCCGGCACAGATACGCAGTATTTT. This encodes CAISEASPGTDTQYF.

The chain couples TRBV7-8 to TRBJ2-7; TRBD2 aligns across 7 bases. The CDR3 runs 18 residues. The V gene end was trimmed by 2 bases and the J gene end by 0 bases; junction bases not matched to a gene: 13. Germline lookup yields CDR1 SGHVS and CDR2 FQNEAQ. The CDR3 region has the DNA TGTGCCAGCAGCTTAAGAGCGGGGCAGGATTTCCGCTCCTACGAGCAGTACTTC. Protein product: CASSLRAGQDFRSYEQYF.

This clonotype was recorded a few times. V is TRBV5-1 and J is TRBJ1-2; possibly TRBD1 for D (6 bases). CDR1 is SGHRS and CDR2 is YFSETQ in the germline V gene. The CDR3 length is 14 residues. Between the trimmed V and J ends, which lost 5 bases and 8 bases, there was a span of 19 bases. DNA of the CDR3: TGCGCCAGCAGACTAGGGACACTTGAGGGCGGCTACACCTTC. This gives the protein CASRLGTLEGGYTF. Using reference TRBV5-1 and TRBJ1-2 for the parts outside the CDR3, the full variable domain is KAGVTQTPRYLIKTRGQQVTLSCSPISGHRSVSWYQQTPGQGLQFLFEYFSETQRNKGNFPGRFSGRQFSNSRSEMNVSTLELGDSALYLCASRLGTLEGGYTFGSGTRLTVV.

The chain employs TRBV21-1 and TRBJ2-5; the D call TRBD1 from the table was never checked on the DNA. TRBV21-1 is a pseudogene. The CDR3 runs 14 residues. The CDR3 spells CASSEDRYQETQYF. The CDR3 bases are TGTGCCAGCAGCGAGGACAGGTACCAAGAGACCCAGTACTTC.

The rearrangement joins TRBV11-2 to TRBJ2-1, with TRBD1 matching 7 bases. V dropped 5 bases and J dropped 7; count of bases not matched to a gene: 2. Looked up from germline, CDR1 is SGHAT and CDR2 is FQNNGV. This CDR3 contains 12 residues. The CDR3 here is CASSGDSNEQFF. Written as DNA, the CDR3 is TGTGCCAGCAGCGGGGACAGTAATGAGCAGTTCTTC.